The source of this T cell receptor beta chain is a study of blood T cell repertoires in COVID-19. Turning to the study itself: Researchers got acute and convalescent COVID-19 samples from the United States, Italy and Spain. The cDNA or gDNA used as material had been derived from T cells, B-cell-depleted T cells, or PBMCs.

Membership in each cohort depended on participant-reported clinical history. Original data processing: Nucleated cell number was recorded as an estimate derived from reference gene primer amplification. Sequencing was performed with immunoSEQ multiplex PCR; in TCRdb, only in-frame clones are kept and a portion is missing. For V, J and clone size, that table is used; D and trimming come from the DNA. The sample records about 280,000 clones, around 85% being singletons. Sequencing used PBMCs or T cells enriched from blood (not recorded which). The TCR originated in a woman in her 40s who had recovered from COVID-19.

The CDR3 DNA reads TGTGCCACCAGCGGGACAGGGGGTTTGACTAATGAAAAACTGTTTTTT. It specifies CATSGTGGLTNEKLFF. The chain is built from TRBV15 and TRBJ1-4, with 11 nucleotides matching TRBD1. Germline trimming cut 5 bases from V and 2 bases from J; bases unmatched to any gene: 4. This CDR3 has 16 amino acids. Germline CDR1 LNHNV, CDR2 YYDKDF (reference sequence).